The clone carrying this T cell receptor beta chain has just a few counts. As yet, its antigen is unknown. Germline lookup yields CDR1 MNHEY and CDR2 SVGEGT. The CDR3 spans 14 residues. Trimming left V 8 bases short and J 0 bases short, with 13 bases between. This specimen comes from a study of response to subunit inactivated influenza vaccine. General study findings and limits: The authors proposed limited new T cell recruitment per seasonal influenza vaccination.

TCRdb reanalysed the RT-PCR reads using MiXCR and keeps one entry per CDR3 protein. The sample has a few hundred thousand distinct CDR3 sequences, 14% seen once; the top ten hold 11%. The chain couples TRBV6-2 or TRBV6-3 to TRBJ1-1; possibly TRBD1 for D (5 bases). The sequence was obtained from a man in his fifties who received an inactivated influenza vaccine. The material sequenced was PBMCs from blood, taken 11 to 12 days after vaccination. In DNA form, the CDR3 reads TGTGCCAGCCATATTTCAGGGATGAACACTGAAGCTTTCTTT. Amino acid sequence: CASHISGMNTEAFF.